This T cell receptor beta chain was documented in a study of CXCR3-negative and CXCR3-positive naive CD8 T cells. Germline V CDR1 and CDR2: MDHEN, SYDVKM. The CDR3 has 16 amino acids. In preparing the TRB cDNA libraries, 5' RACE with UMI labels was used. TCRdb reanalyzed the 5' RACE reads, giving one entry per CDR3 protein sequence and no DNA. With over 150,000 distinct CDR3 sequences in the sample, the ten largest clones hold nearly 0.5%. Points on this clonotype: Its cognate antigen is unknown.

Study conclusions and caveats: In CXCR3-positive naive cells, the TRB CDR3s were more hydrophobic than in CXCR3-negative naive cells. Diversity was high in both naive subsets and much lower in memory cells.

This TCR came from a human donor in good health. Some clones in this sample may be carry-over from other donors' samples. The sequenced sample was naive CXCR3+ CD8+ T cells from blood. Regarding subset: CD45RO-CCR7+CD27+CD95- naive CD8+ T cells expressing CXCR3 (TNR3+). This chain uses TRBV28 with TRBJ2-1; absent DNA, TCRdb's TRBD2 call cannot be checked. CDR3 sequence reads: CASSRSGGPAYNEQFF.